These 10 T cell receptor beta chains originate from one sample sequenced in a study of shared clonotypes between healthy human individuals. Produced via immunoSEQ multiplex PCR; TCRdb's table is partial and in-frame only. The data contain over a million clones, roughly 96% of them seen just once; the ten biggest clones take up approximately 1.2%. Sequenced: naive CD4+ T cells sorted from blood. Subset of the sample: CD45RA+ positively selected. The receptors shown here come from a man aged 30 to 39 in good health.

This chain uses TRBV5-1 with TRBJ2-7; 8 bases fit TRBD2. CDR3 length: 15 residues. Trimming removed 5 bases from V and 3 bases from J; junction bases left unmatched: 10. In germline, CDR1 is SGHRS, CDR2 YFSETQ. CDR3 in amino acids: CASSSGTRDVYEQYF. DNA of the CDR3: TGCGCCAGCAGTTCCGGGACTAGGGATGTCTACGAGCAGTACTTC.

J is TRBJ2-7 and V is TRBV6-5; tentative D call: TRBD1 (6 bases). With 2 bases removed from V and 3 bases from J, the gap between germline ends came to 11 bases. CDR1 is MNHEY, CDR2 SVGAGI, per germline. The CDR3 has 14 residues. For the CDR3, the DNA is TGTGCCAGCAGTTACGACAGGAATATCTACGAGCAGTACTTC. Its protein product is CASSYDRNIYEQYF.

The chain couples TRBV7-8 to TRBJ2-1, with D unresolved. The CDR3 covers 18 residues. The V end was cut by 5 bases, the J end by 2 bases, with 22 bases between. Looked up from germline, CDR1 is SGHVS and CDR2 is FQNEAQ. The CDR3: CASSPKPVPLTTYNEQFF. CDR3 DNA sequence: TGTGCCAGCAGCCCGAAACCCGTCCCGCTCACCACCTACAATGAGCAGTTCTTC.

This clone came up a few times. V and J are TRBV5-6 and TRBJ2-1, with TRBD2 matching over 8 bases. Germline V gene data show CDR1 as SGHDT and CDR2 as YYEEEE. This CDR3 region has 15 residues. V was clipped by 4 bases and J by 4 bases; unmatched bases: 7. CDR3 sequence: CASSASGPPYNEQFF. In nucleotides, the CDR3 is TGTGCCAGCAGCGCTAGCGGGCCCCCATACAATGAGCAGTTCTTC.

J is TRBJ2-1 and V is TRBV29-1, with 11 bases lining up with TRBD2. Germline CDR1 SQVTM, CDR2 ANQGSEA. The CDR3 is made up of 19 amino acids. J was trimmed by 4 bases and V by 0 bases; bases with no gene match: 14. This CDR3 is CSVEEGRTSGLKGYNEQFF. In DNA form, the CDR3 reads TGCAGCGTTGAAGAAGGAAGGACTAGCGGGCTCAAGGGATACAATGAGCAGTTCTTC.

V is TRBV5-8 and J is TRBJ2-5; D gene unclear. CDR1 SGHTS and CDR2 YDEGEE come from the germline V gene. With 1 base removed from V and 2 bases from J, the gap between germline ends came to 15 bases. The CDR3 runs to 16 residues. The CDR3: CASSLRTARGQETQYF. The CDR3 DNA reads TGTGCCAGCAGCTTGCGGACCGCCCGAGGACAAGAGACCCAGTACTTC.

The V gene is TRBV6-6, the J gene TRBJ1-2; a weak D match, TRBD1 (5 bases). CDR1 is MNHNY, CDR2 SVGAGI, per germline (reference sequence). The CDR3 loop spans 14 amino acids. Trimming pared 5 bases from V and 3 bases from J, leaving 13 bases between. CDR3 region: CASSEQGFYYGYTF. The CDR3 DNA is TGTGCCAGCAGTGAGCAGGGTTTTTACTATGGCTACACCTTC.

This clone was detected only once. This chain uses TRBV10-2 with TRBJ2-7; D may be TRBD2 (5 bases). V lost 7 bases to trimming and J lost 6 bases, with 16 bases between them. This CDR3 is built from 13 residues. From germline, CDR1 is WSHSY and CDR2 SAAADI. CDR3 loop: CASTVRRSGEQYF. In DNA, the CDR3 is TGCGCCAGCACGGTAAGACGGAGCGGCGAGCAGTACTTC.

V usage is TRBV5-4 and J usage is TRBJ1-1, with a possible D match to TRBD1 (6 bases). V was pared by 4 bases and J by 0 bases, with 13 bases between. CDR1 is SGHNT, CDR2 YYREEE, per germline (reference sequence). The CDR3 loop spans 15 amino acids. CDR3: CASSTGTPVNTEAFF. DNA of the CDR3: TGTGCCAGCAGCACGGGGACACCCGTGAACACTGAAGCTTTCTTT.

The chain carries TRBV7-8 and TRBJ2-7; 10 bases match TRBD1. The V segment lost 5 bases and the J segment 3 bases; nucleotides outside the gene matches: 4. CDR3 length equals 14 residues. CDR1 and CDR2 (germline): SGHVS, FQNEAQ. CDR3 residues: CASSVGQGIYEQYF. For the CDR3, the DNA is TGTGCCAGCAGCGTGGGACAGGGGATCTACGAGCAGTACTTC. Combining the CDR3 with reference TRBV7-8 and TRBJ2-7 gives the whole variable domain GAGVSQSPRYKVAKRGQDVALRCDPISGHVSLFWYQQALGQGPEFLTYFQNEAQLDKSGLPSDRFFAERPEGSVSTLKIQRTQQEDSAVYLCASSVGQGIYEQYFGPGTRLTVT.